The next 27 T cell receptor beta chains were all read from a single sample in a study of OX40 agonist ivuxolimab in advanced cancers. Library method: the immunoSEQ multiplex PCR assay. The clones in this table, taken by TCRdb from immuneACCESS, are in-frame only. Not every clone is retained; where verified, under half of the shortfall comes from an unresolved V gene, and the cause of the rest is unknown. The sample has some 66,000 clones on record, over 75% of them singletons. Of the sample, 0.25% to 0.3% is held by the ten largest clones. The sample consisted of CD4+ or CD8+ T cells sorted from blood, taken in a trial of the OX40 agonist ivuxolimab. The origin of the receptors is an adult with an advanced solid tumor such as melanoma, head and neck, liver or kidney cancer.

This clone was counted a single time. The chain links TRBV5-4 to TRBJ2-5, with D possibly being TRBD1 (5 bases). Looked up from germline, CDR1 is SGHNT and CDR2 is YYREEE (reference sequence). The CDR3 is made up of 16 amino acids. Deletions cut 0 bases from V and 4 bases from J, with 16 bases between. The CDR3 coding sequence is TGTGCCAGCAGCTTGGGACAGCAAACTATGGGAGAGACCCAGTACTTC. Translation: CASSLGQQTMGETQYF.

The chain carries TRBV7-2 and TRBJ2-3; 8 bases line up with TRBD2. The J segment lost 7 bases and the V segment lost 2 bases, leaving 8 bases of the junction unmatched. This CDR3 is 15 amino acids long. Per germline, CDR1 SGHTA and CDR2 FQGNSA. CDR3 amino acids: CASSLSGLAGNTQYF. DNA of the CDR3: TGTGCCAGCAGCTTATCCGGACTAGCCGGAAATACGCAGTATTTT.

This clone was seen only a few times. The chain uses TRBV2 and TRBJ2-3, with 8 bases matching TRBD2. The CDR3 length is 15 residues. The ends lost 6 bases at V and 0 bases at J; junction bases unmatched: 5. From germline, CDR1 is SNHLY and CDR2 FYNNEI. The CDR3 region is CASRATSASTDTQYF. DNA of the CDR3: TGTGCCAGCAGAGCGACTAGCGCGAGCACAGATACGCAGTATTTT.

The J gene is TRBJ2-3, the V gene TRBV7-9; 7 bases agree with TRBD2. Trimming took 2 bases from V and 0 from J; bases not matched to a gene: 5. CDR3 length: 16 amino acids. Per the germline V gene, CDR1 is SEHNR and CDR2 is FQNEAQ (reference sequence). The CDR3 DNA follows: TGTGCCAGCAGCTTAAGCCCTAGCGGAAGCACAGATACGCAGTATTTT. This sequence encodes CASSLSPSGSTDTQYF.

The CDR3 region is CASSPRQGERPYEQYF. The CDR3 region has the DNA TGTGCCAGCAGCCCCCGACAGGGGGAAAGACCCTACGAGCAGTACTTC. The chain employs TRBV11-3 and TRBJ2-7; 9 bases map to TRBD1. Germline V lookup: CDR1 SGHNT, CDR2 YENEEA. V was pared by 5 bases and J by 2 bases, with 10 bases of the junction left unmatched. The CDR3 totals 16 residues.

This clone was recorded a few times. The CDR3 sequence is CASGPNTGTADQPQHF. For the CDR3, the DNA is TGTGCTAGTGGTCCGAACACCGGGACAGCAGATCAGCCCCAGCATTTT. This chain connects TRBV12-5 to TRBJ1-5; 7 positions match TRBD1. The CDR3 runs to 16 residues. The V gene's germline CDR1 is LGHNT and CDR2 FRNRAP. With 5 bases clipped from V and 5 bases from J, the junction kept 12 bases outside the gene matches.

Here the CDR3 reads CASSLGAGFGDTQYF. DNA for the CDR3: TGTGCCAGCAGCTTGGGTGCAGGCTTTGGTGATACGCAGTATTTT. The chain carries TRBV5-6 and TRBJ2-3; D is unclear. Trimming took off 0 bases at V and 6 bases at J, with 14 bases between the two ends. Germline CDR1 SGHDT, CDR2 YYEEEE. This CDR3 spans 15 amino acids.

V and J are TRBV2 and TRBJ2-1, with D uncertain. Germline V lookup: CDR1 SNHLY, CDR2 FYNNEI. Trimming cost V 3 bases and J 0 bases, with 9 bases left between them. This CDR3 comprises 15 residues. CDR3 loop: CASSESMISYNEQFF. In nucleotides, the CDR3 is TGTGCCAGCAGTGAGAGCATGATCTCCTACAATGAGCAGTTCTTC.

The J gene is TRBJ2-2, the V gene TRBV5-1, with 10 nucleotides matching TRBD1. The CDR3 contains 18 residues. CDR1 and CDR2 from the germline V gene are SGHRS and YFSETQ. J gave up 4 bases and V 4 bases, and 13 bases lay outside the gene matches. Here the CDR3 DNA reads TGCGCCAGCAGCGGGGCGCCGGGACAGGGGATCCTCACCGGGGAGCTGTTTTTT. It encodes CASSGAPGQGILTGELFF.

The chain combines TRBV2 with TRBJ2-5; either TRBD1 or TRBD2 may supply D (6 bases each). Germline CDR1 is SNHLY and CDR2 is FYNNEI. V was shortened by 5 bases and J by 4 bases, with 17 bases between the two germline ends. The length of the CDR3 is 15 residues. The CDR3 reads CASSRGTLVGETQYF. CDR3 nucleotides: TGTGCCAGCAGTCGGGGGACACTCGTTGGAGAGACCCAGTACTTC. The variable domain in full, with the rest retrieved from reference TRBV2 and TRBJ2-5, is EPEVTQTPSHQVTQMGQEVILRCVPISNHLYFYWYRQILGQKVEFLVSFYNNEISEKSEIFDDQFSVERPDGSNFTLKIRSTKLEDSAMYFCASSRGTLVGETQYFGPGTRLLVL.

The CDR3: CATSRDRGSSGELFF. CDR3 DNA: TGTGCCACCAGCAGGGACAGAGGGAGTTCCGGGGAGCTGTTTTTT. The chain is built from TRBV15 and TRBJ2-2; a weak D match, TRBD1 (6 bases). This CDR3 region has 15 residues. V was cut by 3 bases and J by 6 bases, with 14 bases left in between. Germline V gives CDR1 LNHNV, CDR2 YYDKDF (reference sequence).

The chain joins TRBV7-8 to TRBJ2-1, with TRBD1 matching 9 bases. Germline V CDR1 and CDR2: SGHVS, FQNEAQ. CDR3 length: 14 amino acids. Trimming cost V 5 bases and J 5 bases; bases outside gene matches: 4. The CDR3 nucleotides read TGTGCCAGCAGCCGCCGGGACAGGGACAATGAGCAGTTCTTC. It yields the protein CASSRRDRDNEQFF.

The chain is built from TRBV10-3 and TRBJ2-2, with 11 bases matching TRBD1. The CDR3 has 14 amino acids. Germline V gene sequence: CDR1 ENHRY, CDR2 SYGVKD. V shed 8 bases and J 5 bases; nucleotides not matched to a gene: 4. The CDR3 DNA is TGTGCCATCCGGGGACAGGGGGAAACCGGGGAGCTGTTTTTT. This translates into CAIRGQGETGELFF.

This chain joins TRBV25-1 and TRBJ1-2, with 8 bases identical to TRBD1. Trimming cost V 3 bases and J 5 bases; bases outside gene matches: 8. CDR3 length: 15 amino acids. Per germline, CDR1 MGHDK and CDR2 SYGVNS. CDR3 in DNA: TGTGCCAGCAGTGACCCCAGGACAGGGCGGTATGGCTACACCTTC. This translates into CASSDPRTGRYGYTF.

The chain recombines TRBV6-6 with TRBJ1-5; D unclear. This CDR3 spans 13 amino acids. Per germline, CDR1 MNHNY and CDR2 SVGAGI (reference sequence). V was pared by 2 bases and J by 3 bases, with 5 bases between. The CDR3 loop is CASSYGINQPQHF. Written as DNA, the CDR3 is TGTGCCAGCAGTTACGGGATCAATCAGCCCCAGCATTTT.

The chain couples TRBV7-2 to TRBJ1-5; D unresolved. The germline V gene encodes CDR1 SGHTA and CDR2 FQGNSA. V was shortened by 2 bases and J by 4 bases, with 6 bases between the two germline ends. CDR3 length: 13 amino acids. This chain's CDR3 is CASSLSGNQPQHF. The CDR3, as DNA: TGTGCCAGCAGCTTAAGTGGTAATCAGCCCCAGCATTTT.

V usage is TRBV5-1 and J usage is TRBJ2-7, with D maybe TRBD1 (5 bases). V was trimmed by 2 bases and J by 2 bases, leaving 8 bases between them. Germline V lookup: CDR1 SGHRS, CDR2 YFSETQ. The CDR3 is made up of 13 amino acids. DNA of the CDR3: TGCGCCAGCAGCTTACGGACACCCTACGAGCAGTACTTC. Protein sequence: CASSLRTPYEQYF.

The V gene is TRBV7-2, the J gene TRBJ2-3, with D hard to call. The length of the CDR3 is 14 residues. Deletions cut 4 bases from V and 1 base from J, with 9 bases between. Germline-derived CDR1 and CDR2 are SGHTA and FQGNSA. CDR3 in DNA: TGTGCCAGCAGCTCCCCGTCGGGCACAGATACGCAGTATTTT. Translation: CASSSPSGTDTQYF.

The chain employs TRBV18 and TRBJ2-5, with D tentatively TRBD2 (5 bases). CDR1 KGHSH and CDR2 LQKENI come from the germline V gene. This CDR3 has 14 amino acids. V shed 2 bases and J shed 5 bases, with 12 bases lying between them. CDR3: CASSPGSARETQYF. DNA of the CDR3: TGTGCCAGCTCACCAGGTAGCGCGAGGGAGACCCAGTACTTC.

The rearrangement uses TRBV6-1 and TRBJ1-2; 7 bases line up with TRBD1. Germline trimming cut 3 bases from V and 8 bases from J; bases unmatched to any gene: 6. The CDR3 has 13 amino acids. CDR1 and CDR2 (germline): MNHNS, SASEGT. As DNA, the CDR3 is TGTGCCAGCAGTGAGACAGGGATTAGGGGCTACACCTTC. Protein sequence: CASSETGIRGYTF.

The DNA of the CDR3 is TGCGCCAGCAGCCTGACTAGCGGAGTCACCGGGGAGCTGTTTTTT. This codes for CASSLTSGVTGELFF. The rearrangement joins TRBV5-1 to TRBJ2-2; TRBD2 matches 9 bases. The ends lost 4 bases at V and 4 bases at J; junction bases unmatched: 5. Germline CDR1 reads SGHRS; CDR2 reads YFSETQ. The CDR3 extends over 15 amino acids.

The rearrangement uses TRBV18 and TRBJ2-5; 10 bases match TRBD1. The CDR3 sequence is 15 residues long. Germline V gives CDR1 KGHSH, CDR2 LQKENI. Trimming at V came to 0 bases and at J to 4 bases, leaving 2 bases not matched to a gene. CDR3 region: CASSPPDRGRETQYF. The CDR3 nucleotides read TGTGCCAGCTCACCACCAGACAGGGGGCGAGAGACCCAGTACTTC.

This CDR3 reads CASSQTGVLTF. The CDR3 bases are TGTGCCAGCAGCCAGACGGGCGTCCTGACTTTC. The V call is TRBV4-2, the J call TRBJ2-6; D not certain. Between the trimmed V and J ends, which lost 3 bases and 12 bases, there was a span of 6 bases. Germline assignment: CDR1 LGHNA and CDR2 YNFKEQ. The CDR3 is made up of 11 amino acids.

V and J are TRBV9 and TRBJ1-6; D remains ambiguous. The length of the CDR3 is 15 residues. Germline-derived CDR1 and CDR2 are SGDLS and YYNGEE. The V gene lost 2 bases and the J gene lost 3 bases, with 9 bases spanning the gap. Written as DNA, the CDR3 is TGTGCCAGCAGCGTTGGACGGAACTATAATTCACCCCTCCACTTT. This sequence encodes CASSVGRNYNSPLHF.

The J gene is TRBJ2-4, the V gene TRBV28; no reliable D call. There are 15 residues in the CDR3. V lost 2 bases to trimming and J lost 3 bases, with 11 bases between them. CDR1 is MDHEN, CDR2 SYDVKM, per germline. The CDR3 loop is CASSLPTGSKNIQYF. For the CDR3, the DNA is TGTGCCAGCAGTTTACCCACCGGTAGCAAAAACATTCAGTACTTC. The variable domain in full, with the rest retrieved from reference TRBV28 and TRBJ2-4, is DVKVTQSSRYLVKRTGEKVFLECVQDMDHENMFWYRQDPGLGLRLIYFSYDVKMKEKGDIPEGYSVSREKKERFSLILESASTNQTSMYLCASSLPTGSKNIQYFGAGTRLSVL.

This chain uses TRBV6-5 with TRBJ2-7, with no clear D. V was cut by 2 bases and J by 2 bases, with 7 bases left in between. CDR1 is MNHEY and CDR2 is SVGAGI in the germline V gene. The CDR3 totals 13 residues. DNA for the CDR3: TGTGCCAGCAGTTACGGTAGTACCTACGAGCAGTACTTC. Residues: CASSYGSTYEQYF.

The CDR3 loop is CASRPTGTSGNTIYF. CDR3 nucleotide sequence: TGTGCCAGCCGGCCTACAGGGACCTCTGGAAACACCATATATTTT. The J gene is TRBJ1-3, the V gene TRBV6-6, with D possibly being TRBD1 (6 bases). The V end was cut by 8 bases, the J end by 0 bases, with 14 bases between. Germline CDR1 reads MNHNY; CDR2 reads SVGAGI (reference sequence). This CDR3 is built from 15 residues.